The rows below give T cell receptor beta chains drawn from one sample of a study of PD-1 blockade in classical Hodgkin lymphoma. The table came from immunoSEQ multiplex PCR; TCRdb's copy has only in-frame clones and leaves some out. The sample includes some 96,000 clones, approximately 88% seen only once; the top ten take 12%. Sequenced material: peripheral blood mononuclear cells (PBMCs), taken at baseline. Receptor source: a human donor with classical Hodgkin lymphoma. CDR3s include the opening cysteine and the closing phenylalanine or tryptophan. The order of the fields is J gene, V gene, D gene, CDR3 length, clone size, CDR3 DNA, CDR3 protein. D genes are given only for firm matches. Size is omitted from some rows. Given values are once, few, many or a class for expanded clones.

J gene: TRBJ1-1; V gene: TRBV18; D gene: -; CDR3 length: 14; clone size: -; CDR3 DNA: TGTGCCAGCTCACCAACGGGGGGAAACACTGAAGCTTTCTTT; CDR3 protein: CASSPTGGNTEAFF
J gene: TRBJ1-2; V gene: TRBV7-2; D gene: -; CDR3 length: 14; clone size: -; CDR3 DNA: TGTGCCAGCAGCTTAGACAGAGCTAACTATGGCTACACCTTC; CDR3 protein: CASSLDRANYGYTF
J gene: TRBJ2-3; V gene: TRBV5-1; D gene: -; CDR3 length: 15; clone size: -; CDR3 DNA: TGCGCCAGCAGCTTGGCATTAGGTGGCACAGATACGCAGTATTTT; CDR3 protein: CASSLALGGTDTQYF
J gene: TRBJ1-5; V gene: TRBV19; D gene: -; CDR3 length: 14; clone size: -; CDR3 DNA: TGTGCCAGTAGTACCCGGCACCTTTTTCAGCCCCAGCATTTT; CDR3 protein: CASSTRHLFQPQHF
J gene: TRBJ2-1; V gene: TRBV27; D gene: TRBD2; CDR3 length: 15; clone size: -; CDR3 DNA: TGTGCCAGCAGTTCAGCGGGGCTAGCGAACAATGAGCAGTTCTTC; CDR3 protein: CASSSAGLANNEQFF
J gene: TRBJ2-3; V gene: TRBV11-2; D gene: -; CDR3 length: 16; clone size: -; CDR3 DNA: TGTGCCAGCAGCTTTGCGGAGGGCCGGGGCACAGATACGCAGTATTTT; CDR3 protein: CASSFAEGRGTDTQYF
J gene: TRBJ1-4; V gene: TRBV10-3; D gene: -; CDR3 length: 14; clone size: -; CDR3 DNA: TGTGCCATCAGTGAGTCGGGGGAGAATGAAAAACTGTTTTTT; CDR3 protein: CAISESGENEKLFF
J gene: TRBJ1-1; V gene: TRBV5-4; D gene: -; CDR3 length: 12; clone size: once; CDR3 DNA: TGTGCCAGCAGCTGGGGGGACACTGAAGCTTTCTTT; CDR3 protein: CASSWGDTEAFF
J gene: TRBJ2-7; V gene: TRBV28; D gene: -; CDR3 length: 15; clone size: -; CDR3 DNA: TGTGCCAGCAGTTTATCAGTCGCACAGGTCTACGAGCAGTACTTC; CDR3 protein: CASSLSVAQVYEQYF
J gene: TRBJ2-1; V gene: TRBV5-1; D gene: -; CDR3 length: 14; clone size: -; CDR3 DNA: TGCGCCAGCAGCTGGGACACTCCGGGGAATGAGCAGTTCTTC; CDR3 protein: CASSWDTPGNEQFF
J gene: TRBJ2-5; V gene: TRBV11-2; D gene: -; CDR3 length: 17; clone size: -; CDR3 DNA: TGTGCCAGCACCCCCGGGGGTAGCGGAGCCGCGGGTGAGACCCAGTACTTC; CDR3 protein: CASTPGGSGAAGETQYF
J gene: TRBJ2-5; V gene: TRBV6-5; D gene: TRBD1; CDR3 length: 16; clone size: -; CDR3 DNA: TGTGCCAGCAGTTACTATGGGACAGGGAGAGGAGAGACCCAGTACTTC; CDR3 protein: CASSYYGTGRGETQYF
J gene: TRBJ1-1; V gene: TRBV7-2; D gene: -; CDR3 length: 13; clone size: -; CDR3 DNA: TGTGCCAGCAGCTTTCGGGGAAACACTGAAGCTTTCTTT; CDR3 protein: CASSFRGNTEAFF
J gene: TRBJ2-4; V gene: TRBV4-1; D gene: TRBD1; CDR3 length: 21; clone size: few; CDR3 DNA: TGCGCCAGCAGCCAATCGGGCGGGGGGACAGGGGGCCCACTAGCCAAAAACATTCAGTACTTC; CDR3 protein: CASSQSGGGTGGPLAKNIQYF
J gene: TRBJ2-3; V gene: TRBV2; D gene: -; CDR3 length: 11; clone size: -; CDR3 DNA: TGTGCCAGCCTCATCGGGGTGGAGCAGTATTTT; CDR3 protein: CASLIGVEQYF
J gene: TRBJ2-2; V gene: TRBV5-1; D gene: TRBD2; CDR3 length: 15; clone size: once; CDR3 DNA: TGCGCCAGCAGCTTGAGAGCGGGAGATGTTGGGGAGCTGTTTTTT; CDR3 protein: CASSLRAGDVGELFF
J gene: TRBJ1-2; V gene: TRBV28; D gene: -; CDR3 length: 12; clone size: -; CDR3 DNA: TGTGCCAGCAGTTTACGGCTCTATGGCTACACCTTC; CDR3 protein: CASSLRLYGYTF
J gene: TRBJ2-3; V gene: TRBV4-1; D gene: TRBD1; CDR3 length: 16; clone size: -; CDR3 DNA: TGCGCCAGCAGCCAGTTACAGGGGGCTAGCACAGATACGCAGTATTTT; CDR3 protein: CASSQLQGASTDTQYF
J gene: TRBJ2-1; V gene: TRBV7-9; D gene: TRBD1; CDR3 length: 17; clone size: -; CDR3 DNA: TGTGCCAGCAGCTTAGCGCTCGGGACAGGGCGGGACAATGAGCAGTTCTTC; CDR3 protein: CASSLALGTGRDNEQFF
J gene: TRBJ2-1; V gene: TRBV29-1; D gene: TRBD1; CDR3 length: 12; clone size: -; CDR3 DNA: TGCAGAGCCGGGACAGCCTACAATGAGCAGTTCTTC; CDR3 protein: CRAGTAYNEQFF
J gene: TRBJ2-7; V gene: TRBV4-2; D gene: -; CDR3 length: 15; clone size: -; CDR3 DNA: TGTGCCAGCAGCCAACGGGCCGGGCAGATATACGAGCAGTACTTC; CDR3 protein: CASSQRAGQIYEQYF
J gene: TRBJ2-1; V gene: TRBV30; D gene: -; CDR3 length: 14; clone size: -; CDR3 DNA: TGTGCCTGGACCCGGGCTTCGCATGACAATGAGCAGTTCTTC; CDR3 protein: CAWTRASHDNEQFF
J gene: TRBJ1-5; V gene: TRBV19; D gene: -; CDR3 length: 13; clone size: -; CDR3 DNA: TGTGCCAGTAGTATAGGAGTTAGTCAGCCCCAGCATTTT; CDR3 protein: CASSIGVSQPQHF
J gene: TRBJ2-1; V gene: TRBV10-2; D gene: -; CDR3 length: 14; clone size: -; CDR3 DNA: TGCGCCAGCAGTGAGCAGTGGCCCTACAATGAGCAGTTCTTC; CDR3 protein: CASSEQWPYNEQFF
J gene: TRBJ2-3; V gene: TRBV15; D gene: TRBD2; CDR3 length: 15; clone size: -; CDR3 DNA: TGTGCCACCAGCGGGAGCGGGAGGGCGGCAGATACGCAGTATTTT; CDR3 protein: CATSGSGRAADTQYF
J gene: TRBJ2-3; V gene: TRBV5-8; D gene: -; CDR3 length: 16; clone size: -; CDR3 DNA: TGTGCCAGCAGCTTGAGGGCTGAGACACACACAGATACGCAGTATTTT; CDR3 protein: CASSLRAETHTDTQYF
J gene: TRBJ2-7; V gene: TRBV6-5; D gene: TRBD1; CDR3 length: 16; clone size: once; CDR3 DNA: TGTGCCAGCAGTTACTCGTTGGGGACAGGCTACTACGAGCAGTACTTC; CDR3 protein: CASSYSLGTGYYEQYF
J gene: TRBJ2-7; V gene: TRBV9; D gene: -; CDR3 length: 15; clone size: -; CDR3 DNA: TGTGCCAGCAGCGTTTCGCTATTTAGCTCCTACGAGCAGTACTTC; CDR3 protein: CASSVSLFSSYEQYF
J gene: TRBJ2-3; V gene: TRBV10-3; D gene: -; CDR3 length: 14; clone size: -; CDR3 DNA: TGTGCCATCAGGGCGGGATCCCGCACAGATACGCAGTATTTT; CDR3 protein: CAIRAGSRTDTQYF
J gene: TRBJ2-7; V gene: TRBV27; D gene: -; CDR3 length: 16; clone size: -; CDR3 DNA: TGTGCCAGCAGTTTCCTCGATCGGGCTCCCAAGGACGAGCAGTACTTC; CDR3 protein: CASSFLDRAPKDEQYF
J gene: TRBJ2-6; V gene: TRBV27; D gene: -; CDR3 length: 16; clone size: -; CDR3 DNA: TGTGCCAGCAGTTTATGGCGGCCCTCTGGGGCCAACGTCCTGACTTTC; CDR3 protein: CASSLWRPSGANVLTF
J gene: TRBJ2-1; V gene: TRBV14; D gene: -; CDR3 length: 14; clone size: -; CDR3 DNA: TGTGCCAGCAGCCAAGAACTCTCCGTCAATGAGCAGTTCTTC; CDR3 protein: CASSQELSVNEQFF
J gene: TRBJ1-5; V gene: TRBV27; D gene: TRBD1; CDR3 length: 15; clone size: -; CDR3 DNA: TGTGCCAGCAGTTTCCACGGACAGGGGGGTCAGCCCCAGCATTTT; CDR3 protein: CASSFHGQGGQPQHF
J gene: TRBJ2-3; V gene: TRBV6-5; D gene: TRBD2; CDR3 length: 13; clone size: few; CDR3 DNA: TGTGCCAGCTCTGGACTAGCGACAGATACGCAGTATTTT; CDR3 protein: CASSGLATDTQYF
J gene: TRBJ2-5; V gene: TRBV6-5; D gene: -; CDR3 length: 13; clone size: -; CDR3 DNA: TGTGCCACCTCACAGGTCCTTCAAGAGACCCAGTACTTC; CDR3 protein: CATSQVLQETQYF
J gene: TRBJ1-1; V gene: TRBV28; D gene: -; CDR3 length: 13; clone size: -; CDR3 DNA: TGTGCCAGCAGTATTTTAGGGAACACTGAAGCTTTCTTT; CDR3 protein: CASSILGNTEAFF
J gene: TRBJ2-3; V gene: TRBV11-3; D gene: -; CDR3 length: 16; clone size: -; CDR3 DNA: TGTGCCAGCAGCTTAGGGGGACAAAGTAGCACAGATACGCAGTATTTT; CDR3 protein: CASSLGGQSSTDTQYF
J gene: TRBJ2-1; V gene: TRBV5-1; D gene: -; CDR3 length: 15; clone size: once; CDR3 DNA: TGCGCCAGCAGCTTGGAAGGGTGGTCCTACAATGAGCAGTTCTTC; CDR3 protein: CASSLEGWSYNEQFF
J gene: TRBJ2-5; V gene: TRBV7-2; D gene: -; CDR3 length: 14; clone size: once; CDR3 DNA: TGTGCCAGCAGCTTAGGTCGGGGGCGCGAGACCCAGTACTTC; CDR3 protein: CASSLGRGRETQYF
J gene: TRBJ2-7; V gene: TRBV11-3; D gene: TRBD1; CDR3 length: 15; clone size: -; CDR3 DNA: TGTGCCAGCAGCTCCGGGACAGGGAAGACCTACGAGCAGTACTTC; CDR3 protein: CASSSGTGKTYEQYF
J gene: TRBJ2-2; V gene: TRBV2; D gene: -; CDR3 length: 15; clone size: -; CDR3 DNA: TGTGCCAGCAGGACACATACAGGGAGCGACGGGGAGCTGTTTTTT; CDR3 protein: CASRTHTGSDGELFF
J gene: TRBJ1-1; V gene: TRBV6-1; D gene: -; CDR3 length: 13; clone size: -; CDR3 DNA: TGTGCCAGCCGTAAACGGGCTGACCCTGAAGCTTTCTTT; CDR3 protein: CASRKRADPEAFF
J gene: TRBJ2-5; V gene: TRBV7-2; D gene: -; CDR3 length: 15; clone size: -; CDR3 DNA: TGTGCCAGCAGCCCTGGGCCCGGCAGGGGAGAGACCCAGTACTTC; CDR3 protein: CASSPGPGRGETQYF
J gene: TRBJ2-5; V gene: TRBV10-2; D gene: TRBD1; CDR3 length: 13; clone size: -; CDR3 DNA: TGCGCCAGCAGGAGACAGGGGATAGAGACCCAGTACTTC; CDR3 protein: CASRRQGIETQYF
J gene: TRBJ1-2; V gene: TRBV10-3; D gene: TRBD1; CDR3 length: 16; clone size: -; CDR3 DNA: TGTGCCATCAGCCCGAGGGACAGGCGATTTAACTATGGCTACACCTTC; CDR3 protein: CAISPRDRRFNYGYTF
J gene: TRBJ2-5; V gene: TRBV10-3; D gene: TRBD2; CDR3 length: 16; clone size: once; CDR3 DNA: TGTGCCATCAGCGCCGGGACTAGCGGGGGGAAAGAGACCCAGTACTTC; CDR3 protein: CAISAGTSGGKETQYF
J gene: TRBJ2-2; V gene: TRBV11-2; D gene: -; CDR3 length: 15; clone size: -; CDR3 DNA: TGTGCCAGCAGCGGCCGGGACCTTTACACCGGGGAGCTGTTTTTT; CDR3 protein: CASSGRDLYTGELFF
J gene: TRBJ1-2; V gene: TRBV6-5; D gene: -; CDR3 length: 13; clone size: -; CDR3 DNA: TGTGCCAGCAGTTACGCCCGGGTTGGTGGCTACACCTTC; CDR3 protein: CASSYARVGGYTF
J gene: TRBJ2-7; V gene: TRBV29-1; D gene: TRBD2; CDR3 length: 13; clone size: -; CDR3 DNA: TGCAGCGTCGGCGGGGGGGAACCGGAGGAGCAGTACTTC; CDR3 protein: CSVGGGEPEEQYF
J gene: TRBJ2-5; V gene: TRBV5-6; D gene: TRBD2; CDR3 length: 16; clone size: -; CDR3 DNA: TGTGCCAGCAGCTTTCCCGCAGGGACTAGCCAAGAGACCCAGTACTTC; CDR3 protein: CASSFPAGTSQETQYF
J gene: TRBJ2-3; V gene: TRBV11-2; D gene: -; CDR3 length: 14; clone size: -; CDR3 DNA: TGTGCCAGTGAAGGACAGAGTAGCACAGATACGCAGTATTTT; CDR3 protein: CASEGQSSTDTQYF
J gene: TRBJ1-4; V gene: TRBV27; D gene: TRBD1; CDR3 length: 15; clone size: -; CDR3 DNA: TGTGCCAGCAGGAAAGGGACAGGGGTCTTGGAAAAACTGTTTTTT; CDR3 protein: CASRKGTGVLEKLFF
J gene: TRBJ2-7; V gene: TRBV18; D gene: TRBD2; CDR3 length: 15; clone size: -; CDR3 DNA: TGTGCCAGCACGCCGACTAGCGGGGCTTCCTACGAGCAGTACTTC; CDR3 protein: CASTPTSGASYEQYF
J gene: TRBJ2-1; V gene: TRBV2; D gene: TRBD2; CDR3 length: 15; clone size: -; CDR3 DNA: TGTGCCAGCATGCGGGAGGGCCTACCCTACAATGAGCAGTTCTTC; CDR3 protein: CASMREGLPYNEQFF
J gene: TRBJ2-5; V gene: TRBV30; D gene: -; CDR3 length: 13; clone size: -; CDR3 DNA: TGTGCCTGGAATAGGCAGGCCCAAGAGACCCAGTACTTC; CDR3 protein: CAWNRQAQETQYF
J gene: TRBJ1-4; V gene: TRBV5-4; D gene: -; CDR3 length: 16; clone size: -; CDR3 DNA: TGTGCCAGCAGCCCCCGGGACGGCGCAACTAATGAAAAACTGTTTTTT; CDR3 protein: CASSPRDGATNEKLFF
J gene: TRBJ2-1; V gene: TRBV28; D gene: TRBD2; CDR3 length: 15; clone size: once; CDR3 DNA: TGTGCCAGCAGTTTAGGGGGGGTTAGGAGCCATGAGCAGTTCTTC; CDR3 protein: CASSLGGVRSHEQFF
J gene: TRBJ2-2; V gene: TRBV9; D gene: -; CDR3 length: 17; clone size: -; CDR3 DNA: TGTGCCAGCAGCGCCTCCCTAGAAGGTTCCGGGGACGGGGAGCTGTTTTTT; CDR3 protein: CASSASLEGSGDGELFF
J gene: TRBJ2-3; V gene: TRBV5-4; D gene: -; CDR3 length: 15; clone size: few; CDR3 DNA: TGTGCCAGCAGCTTGGTACAGGGAGGGTCAGATACGCAGTATTTT; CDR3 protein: CASSLVQGGSDTQYF
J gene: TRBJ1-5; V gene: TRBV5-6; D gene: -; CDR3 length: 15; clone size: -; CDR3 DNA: TGTGCCAGCAGCTCGGTGGGTAGGGCGGAACAGCCCCAGCATTTT; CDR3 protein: CASSSVGRAEQPQHF